What follows are 31 T cell receptor beta chains derived from one specimen sequenced in a study of shared clonotypes between healthy human individuals. The method was immunoSEQ multiplex PCR; TCRdb's version includes in-frame clones alone and lacks a portion of them. Of 2 million to 2.5 million clones in the sample, 85% to 95% were seen once. The sequencing sample was made of naive CD4+ T cells from PBMCs. Subset reported: CD45RA+ positively selected. Receptors were obtained from a young man in good health. Some clones in this sample may be carry-over from other donors' samples.

The chain employs TRBV5-1 and TRBJ2-3; D might be TRBD1 or TRBD2, each matching 5 bases. Germline CDR1 and CDR2: SGHRS and YFSETQ. The CDR3 spans 14 residues. V lost 0 bases and J 10 bases, leaving 15 bases between the germline ends. The CDR3: CASSLESSWDPQYF. In DNA, the CDR3 is TGCGCCAGCAGCTTGGAAAGCTCCTGGGACCCGCAGTATTTT.

Written as DNA, the CDR3 is TGTGCCAGCAGCACGACTAGCGGGGGACTTGGGGCCAACGTCCTGACTTTC. It translates to CASSTTSGGLGANVLTF. V and J are TRBV5-4 and TRBJ2-6; TRBD2 aligns across 12 bases. J gave up 3 bases and V 4 bases, and 5 bases lay outside the gene matches. Germline V gene lookup returns CDR1 SGHNT and CDR2 YYREEE (reference sequence). The CDR3 has 17 residues.

The chain recombines TRBV7-9 with TRBJ2-1; D not resolved. The germline V and J ends were trimmed by 5 bases and 8 bases, with 22 bases remaining between them. This CDR3 comprises 16 residues. CDR1 and CDR2 from the germline V gene are SEHNR and FQNEAQ (reference sequence). CDR3 DNA: TGTGCCAGCAGCCAGCCGTCGGTACTCGGGTTGGATGAGCAGTTCTTC. It translates to CASSQPSVLGLDEQFF.

This chain joins TRBV11-1 and TRBJ2-7, with D perhaps assigned TRBD1 or TRBD2 (6 bases each). Per the germline V gene, CDR1 is SGHAT and CDR2 is FQDESV (reference sequence). The CDR3 has 14 amino acids. Trimming cost V 1 base and J 3 bases, with 10 bases left between them. The CDR3 is CASSLGGDNYEQYF. CDR3 bases: TGTGCCAGCAGCTTAGGGGGGGACAACTACGAGCAGTACTTC. Supplemented by reference TRBV11-1 and TRBJ2-7, the full variable domain reads EAEVAQSPRYKITEKSQAVAFWCDPISGHATLYWYRQILGQGPELLVQFQDESVVDDSQLPKDRFSAERLKGVDSTLKIQPAELGDSAMYLCASSLGGDNYEQYFGPGTRLTVT.

The chain is built from TRBV7-9 and TRBJ2-1; unclear D gene. The germline gives CDR1 SEHNR, CDR2 FQNEAQ (reference sequence). V lost 1 base and J 5 bases, leaving 9 bases between the germline ends. The CDR3 is 14 residues long. DNA for the CDR3: TGTGCCAGCAGCTTAGGCAGTTCTAACAATGAGCAGTTCTTC. The encoded protein is CASSLGSSNNEQFF.

The rearrangement links TRBV5-4 to TRBJ2-5; TRBD1 or TRBD2 may be the D gene (5 bases each). Germline CDR1 reads SGHNT; CDR2 reads YYREEE (reference sequence). The CDR3 has 15 residues. V was shortened by 0 bases and J by 5 bases, with 14 bases between the two germline ends. The CDR3 DNA sequence: TGTGCCAGCAGCTTGGGATCGGGGCGCGGTGAGACCCAGTACTTC. Its translation: CASSLGSGRGETQYF.

The chain couples TRBV6-1 to TRBJ2-2; D is ambiguous. Per the germline V gene, CDR1 is MNHNS and CDR2 is SASEGT. The CDR3 is made up of 14 amino acids. V lost 3 bases and J 8 bases, leaving 13 bases between the germline ends. CDR3 protein: CASSDRPWWGELFF. CDR3 nucleotides: TGTGCCAGCAGTGATCGACCCTGGTGGGGGGAGCTGTTTTTT.

This chain links TRBV6-1 with TRBJ2-7; D gene unclear. Trimming left V 6 bases short and J 2 bases short, with 8 bases between. CDR3 length: 12 amino acids. Germline-derived CDR1 and CDR2 are MNHNS and SASEGT. Here the CDR3 DNA reads TGTGCCAGCAGCGCCGTTGCCTACGAGCAGTACTTC. Translation: CASSAVAYEQYF.

This sequence joins TRBV9 and TRBJ2-1; 7 bases are shared with TRBD1. V shed 3 bases and J 2 bases; nucleotides not matched to a gene: 5. Germline CDR1 is SGDLS and CDR2 is YYNGEE. The CDR3 covers 15 residues. The CDR3 bases are TGTGCCAGCAGCGCCCAGGGGGACGCCTACAATGAGCAGTTCTTC. Protein: CASSAQGDAYNEQFF.

The chain uses TRBV5-1 and TRBJ2-7; 9 bases are shared with TRBD2. Looked up from germline, CDR1 is SGHRS and CDR2 is YFSETQ. This CDR3 spans 14 amino acids. Germline trimming cut 1 base from V and 4 bases from J; bases unmatched to any gene: 3. In DNA, the CDR3 is TGCGCCAGCAGCTTGAGTCTAGCGGGATACGAGCAGTACTTC. It is translated as CASSLSLAGYEQYF.

CDR3 sequence: CASSQLAANTGELFF. CDR3 DNA sequence: TGTGCCAGCAGCCAATTAGCAGCGAACACCGGGGAGCTGTTTTTT. This chain connects TRBV11-2 to TRBJ2-2, with D unresolved. V shed 5 bases and J shed 0 bases, with 10 bases lying between them. The CDR3 covers 15 residues. Germline V gives CDR1 SGHAT, CDR2 FQNNGV.

The V gene is TRBV28, the J gene TRBJ2-4, with 11 nucleotides matching TRBD1. J was trimmed by 1 base and V by 5 bases; bases with no gene match: 7. The CDR3 runs 17 residues. CDR1 MDHEN and CDR2 SYDVKM come from the germline V gene. CDR3 DNA: TGTGCCAGCAGTCACCGGACAGGGGGCTTGGCCAAAAACATTCAGTACTTC. As protein: CASSHRTGGLAKNIQYF.

As DNA, the CDR3 is TGTGCCAGCAGCGTAGGCGCAGTAGCTAATGAAAAACTGTTTTTT. This translates into CASSVGAVANEKLFF. This sequence joins TRBV9 and TRBJ1-4; D unresolved. Germline V gene data show CDR1 as SGDLS and CDR2 as YYNGEE. The CDR3 has 15 residues. Trimming cost V 0 bases and J 3 bases, with 9 bases left between them.

The V and J genes are TRBV19 and TRBJ2-3, with TRBD2 matching 7 bases. V shed 5 bases, J shed 4 bases, and the junction held 6 bases outside the gene matches. Germline V gene lookup returns CDR1 LNHDA and CDR2 SQIVND (reference sequence). The CDR3 loop spans 14 amino acids. The CDR3 coding sequence is TGTGCCAGTAGTGGGGGGGTAAGGGCAGATACGCAGTATTTT. This gives the protein CASSGGVRADTQYF. The full variable domain, rest sourced from reference TRBV19 and TRBJ2-3, is DGGITQSPKYLFRKEGQNVTLSCEQNLNHDAMYWYRQDPGQGLRLIYYSQIVNDFQKGDIAEGYSVSREKKESFPLTVTSAQKNPTAFYLCASSGGVRADTQYFGPGTRLTVL.

In the case of this clone: At one of its ends the junction is not consistent with the germline gene, which may arise from a read error. V gene TRBV5-1 combines with J gene TRBJ2-7; D is possibly TRBD2 (6 bases). The CDR3 covers 14 residues. Germline CDR1 reads SGHRS; CDR2 reads YFSETQ. The CDR3 DNA is TGCGCCAGCAGTGAACCGGGCACCTCGGGGAGGCTCGACTTC. Residues: CASSEPGTSGRLDF.

The rearrangement uses TRBV6-1 and TRBJ2-1; 9 nucleotides agree with TRBD2. J lost 0 bases, V lost 4 bases, and 4 bases had no gene match. The germline V gene has CDR1 MNHNS and CDR2 SASEGT. CDR3 length equals 16 residues. The CDR3 nucleotides read TGTGCCAGCAGTGGACGACTAGCGGACTCCTACAATGAGCAGTTCTTC. Amino acid sequence: CASSGRLADSYNEQFF.

The chain couples TRBV27 to TRBJ2-7; tentatively, D is TRBD2 (7 bases). V dropped 6 bases and J dropped 2 bases, with 20 bases sitting between them. The germline CDR1 and CDR2 sequences are MNHEY and SMNVEV (reference sequence). CDR3 length: 16 residues. The CDR3 DNA is TGTGCCAGCAGCTCCCTAGGTGGGGGGGGCGCCTACGAGCAGTACTTC. Protein product: CASSSLGGGGAYEQYF.

The chain joins TRBV5-1 to TRBJ1-3, with 7 bases fitting TRBD1. V shed 5 bases, J shed 0 bases, and the junction held 2 bases outside the gene matches. Looked up from germline, CDR1 is SGHRS and CDR2 is YFSETQ. The CDR3 length is 14 residues. CDR3 loop: CASRDRISGNTIYF. The CDR3 DNA follows: TGCGCCAGCAGGGACAGGATCTCTGGAAACACCATATATTTT.

The rearrangement uses TRBV7-6 and TRBJ1-1; possible D gene TRBD1, 6 bases. Deletions cut 4 bases from V and 0 bases from J, with 15 bases between. This CDR3 is 16 amino acids long. Germline lookup yields CDR1 SGHVS and CDR2 FNYEAQ. The CDR3 here is CASSSYRDLLNTEAFF. CDR3 bases: TGTGCCAGCAGCTCTTACAGGGATTTATTGAACACTGAAGCTTTCTTT.

The V gene is TRBV4-2, the J gene TRBJ1-1; TRBD1 matches at 7 bases. Trimming at V came to 5 bases and at J to 1 base, leaving 4 bases not matched to a gene. CDR1 and CDR2 (germline): LGHNA, YNFKEQ. CDR3 size: 14 residues. The CDR3 DNA follows: TGTGCCAGCAGCTACGGGACAGCGAACACTGAAGCTTTCTTT. Translated: CASSYGTANTEAFF.

V is TRBV5-4 and J is TRBJ2-1; 12 positions match TRBD2. Trimming took 3 bases from V and 5 from J; bases not matched to a gene: 3. The germline V gene has CDR1 SGHNT and CDR2 YYREEE (reference sequence). The CDR3 contains 15 residues. The CDR3 loop is CASSYGLAGHNEQFF. The CDR3 nucleotides are TGTGCCAGCAGCTACGGACTAGCGGGACACAATGAGCAGTTCTTC.

The chain recombines TRBV7-9 with TRBJ2-2; unclear D gene. There are 12 residues in the CDR3. V lost 10 bases and J 8 bases, leaving 14 bases between the germline ends. Germline CDR1 SEHNR, CDR2 FQNEAQ (reference sequence). The CDR3 protein is CAITNLRGELFF. The CDR3 DNA reads TGTGCCATCACAAACCTTAGGGGGGAGCTGTTTTTT.

This clone has only a few counts. The V gene is TRBV29-1, the J gene TRBJ1-1, with TRBD1 matching over 7 bases. Trimming took 0 bases from V and 10 from J; bases not matched to a gene: 8. This CDR3 spans 13 amino acids. The V gene's germline CDR1 is SQVTM and CDR2 ANQGSEA. CDR3 residues: CSVEDGTEKGAFF. Here the CDR3 DNA reads TGCAGCGTTGAAGATGGGACAGAGAAGGGAGCTTTCTTT.

The V and J genes are TRBV5-4 and TRBJ1-1, with 9 bases matching TRBD1. The CDR3 has 15 residues. Per the germline V gene, CDR1 is SGHNT and CDR2 is YYREEE (reference sequence). The V gene end was trimmed by 4 bases and the J gene end by 6 bases; junction bases not matched to a gene: 10. CDR3 residues: CASSPGGTGQAEAFF. For the CDR3, the DNA is TGTGCCAGCAGCCCGGGTGGGACAGGGCAGGCTGAAGCTTTCTTT.

This chain joins TRBV11-2 and TRBJ2-1; 7 bases map to TRBD2. V dropped 5 bases and J dropped 3; count of bases not matched to a gene: 10. This CDR3 has 16 residues. Germline CDR1 is SGHAT and CDR2 is FQNNGV. CDR3 in DNA: TGTGCCAGCAGCAACCTACGGGGAGGGCGCTACAATGAGCAGTTCTTC. Encoded protein: CASSNLRGGRYNEQFF.

The chain combines TRBV5-1 with TRBJ2-1; TRBD2 aligns across 9 bases. Germline V gene data show CDR1 as SGHRS and CDR2 as YFSETQ. This CDR3 has 16 residues. J lost 4 bases, V lost 4 bases, and 9 bases had no gene match. DNA of the CDR3: TGCGCCAGCAGCGTGGGGCTAGCGGGAACTTACAATGAGCAGTTCTTC. Translating gives CASSVGLAGTYNEQFF.

The count of this clone is one. J is TRBJ1-4 and V is TRBV5-1, with D maybe TRBD1 (5 bases). In germline, CDR1 is SGHRS, CDR2 YFSETQ. Between the trimmed V and J ends, which lost 0 bases and 3 bases, there was a span of 21 bases. The CDR3 extends over 19 amino acids. The CDR3 loop is CASSLAVSLNRDSNEKLFF. CDR3 DNA: TGCGCCAGCAGCTTGGCCGTGAGCCTCAATCGGGACTCTAATGAAAAACTGTTTTTT.

The chain recombines TRBV10-3 with TRBJ1-3; a weak D match, TRBD1 (5 bases). This CDR3 region has 14 residues. V lost 0 bases and J lost 7, with 10 bases in between. Germline CDR1 ENHRY, CDR2 SYGVKD. The CDR3: CAISESAGSNTIYF. CDR3 coding DNA: TGTGCCATCAGTGAGTCCGCAGGGAGTAACACCATATATTTT.

The J gene is TRBJ2-5, the V gene TRBV5-6, with D tentatively TRBD1 or TRBD2 (6 bases each). CDR3 size: 14 residues. CDR1 and CDR2 from the germline V gene are SGHDT and YYEEEE. The germline V and J ends were trimmed by 3 bases and 3 bases, with 12 bases remaining between them. CDR3: CASSSEGGKETQYF. The CDR3 region has the DNA TGTGCCAGCAGCTCCGAGGGGGGTAAAGAGACCCAGTACTTC. Drawing the rest from reference TRBV5-6 and TRBJ2-5, the complete variable domain is DAGVTQSPTHLIKTRGQQVTLRCSPKSGHDTVSWYQQALGQGPQFIFQYYEEEERQRGNFPDRFSGHQFPNYSSELNVNALLLGDSALYLCASSSEGGKETQYFGPGTRLLVL.

The chain carries TRBV11-2 and TRBJ1-5, with D unclear. V lost 5 bases and J lost 7, with 15 bases in between. Germline-derived CDR1 and CDR2 are SGHAT and FQNNGV. The CDR3 is made up of 14 amino acids. The CDR3 reads CASSTPGSGQPQHF. The CDR3 DNA reads as TGTGCCAGCAGCACGCCTGGATCTGGGCAGCCCCAGCATTTT.

The chain links TRBV7-9 to TRBJ2-3; 14 nucleotides align to TRBD2. The length of the CDR3 is 15 residues. The V gene end was trimmed by 5 bases and the J gene end by 4 bases; junction bases not matched to a gene: 2. The germline V gene encodes CDR1 SEHNR and CDR2 FQNEAQ (reference sequence). CDR3: CASSQGLAGADTQYF. The CDR3 coding sequence is TGTGCCAGCAGCCAGGGACTAGCGGGAGCAGATACGCAGTATTTT.